A selection of T cell receptor beta chains follows, all from one sample in a study of control samples from healthy donors and cancer patients. Sequenced by immunoSEQ multiplex PCR; TCRdb stores in-frame clones only, minus some. The sample comprises around 130,000 clones, just under 90% of which are singletons, and around 7.6% rests with the top ten. Source material: PBMCs. The receptors shown here come from a man aged 45-65 years with head and neck cancer. The CDR3 runs from the conserved cysteine through the conserved F or W. Fields, in order: clone size, D gene, J gene, V gene, CDR3 DNA, CDR3 protein. D genes are given only for firm matches. Expanded clones are given a class, and other clones once, few, many or no size at all.

size: -
D: -
J: TRBJ1-2
V: TRBV30
DNA: TGTGCCTCCGGGGGGGGCGGGTACTATGGCTACACCTTC
CDR3: CASGGGGYYGYTF

size: -
D: TRBD2
J: TRBJ2-3
V: TRBV7-7
DNA: TGTGCTAGCAGCCCCAACGGACTAGCGGGGGGTACGCAGTATTTT
CDR3: CASSPNGLAGGTQYF

size: -
D: -
J: TRBJ2-3
V: TRBV6-2/TRBV6-3
DNA: TGTGCCAGCAGTTACGAGAGCGGGAGCACAGATACGCAGTATTTT
CDR3: CASSYESGSTDTQYF

size: -
D: -
J: TRBJ2-7
V: TRBV3-1/TRBV3-2
DNA: TGTGCCAGCAGCCAAGATTCCGCAGGTACCTCCTACGAGCAGTACTTC
CDR3: CASSQDSAGTSYEQYF

size: -
D: TRBD2
J: TRBJ2-1
V: TRBV6-6
DNA: TGTGCCAGCAGTCCCGGACTAGCGGGAGGCTTCCGGAATGAGCAGTTCTTC
CDR3: CASSPGLAGGFRNEQFF

size: -
D: -
J: TRBJ2-1
V: TRBV5-1
DNA: TGCGCCAGCAGCCCCGGGACAACCAATGAGCAGTTCTTC
CDR3: CASSPGTTNEQFF

size: -
D: -
J: TRBJ1-2
V: TRBV30
DNA: TGTGCCAGCCATACAGGGACCTATGGCTACACCTTC
CDR3: CASHTGTYGYTF

size: -
D: -
J: TRBJ2-7
V: TRBV16
DNA: TGTGCCAGCAGCAGCAGGGGAGTCAGGCTGGAGCAGTACTTC
CDR3: CASSSRGVRLEQYF

size: -
D: -
J: TRBJ1-1
V: TRBV2
DNA: TGTGCCAGCAGTAACAGGAATTGGAACACTGAAGCTTTCTTT
CDR3: CASSNRNWNTEAFF

size: -
D: TRBD2
J: TRBJ2-4
V: TRBV10-2
DNA: TGCGCCAGCACTCTAGCGGGGGGGCCAGACATTCAGTACTTC
CDR3: CASTLAGGPDIQYF

size: -
D: -
J: TRBJ2-1
V: TRBV5-1
DNA: TGCGCCAGCAGCTTGGGCCTGTTGGGTTACAATGAGCAGTTCTTC
CDR3: CASSLGLLGYNEQFF

size: -
D: TRBD2
J: TRBJ2-3
V: TRBV5-1
DNA: TGCGCCAGCAGCTTGGGACTAGCGTTAGATACGCAGTATTTT
CDR3: CASSLGLALDTQYF

size: once
D: -
J: TRBJ2-7
V: TRBV11-2
DNA: TGTGCCAGCAGCCTCGTTTACGAGCAGTACTTC
CDR3: CASSLVYEQYF

size: -
D: -
J: TRBJ1-2
V: TRBV7-9
DNA: TGTGCCAGCAGCTTAGAACAGGTTAACTATGGCTACACCTTC
CDR3: CASSLEQVNYGYTF

size: -
D: -
J: TRBJ1-1
V: TRBV7-8
DNA: TGTGCCAGCAGCTCAGGTGGGGGCACTGAAGCTTTCTTT
CDR3: CASSSGGGTEAFF

size: -
D: TRBD2
J: TRBJ2-2
V: TRBV6-4
DNA: TGTGCCAGCAGGGGACTAGCGGGAACCGGGGAGCTGTTTTTT
CDR3: CASRGLAGTGELFF

size: -
D: TRBD1
J: TRBJ1-2
V: TRBV5-1
DNA: TGCGCCAGCAGCTTCACCGGGACAGATCATGGCTACACCTTC
CDR3: CASSFTGTDHGYTF

size: -
D: -
J: TRBJ2-2
V: TRBV19
DNA: TGTGCCAGTACAGGGGAGGACACCGGGGAGCTGTTTTTT
CDR3: CASTGEDTGELFF

size: -
D: TRBD2
J: TRBJ2-1
V: TRBV3-1/TRBV3-2
DNA: TGTGCCAGCAGCCGTTATAGCGGGGCTTCCGACAATGAGCAGTTCTTC
CDR3: CASSRYSGASDNEQFF

size: -
D: TRBD1
J: TRBJ2-7
V: TRBV7-2
DNA: TGTGCCAGCAGCGCTAATCCGGGACAGGGGAACTACGAGCAGTACTTC
CDR3: CASSANPGQGNYEQYF

size: -
D: TRBD1
J: TRBJ1-2
V: TRBV4-1
DNA: TGCGCCAGCAGGCTCGAACAGGGGCGTGAAGGCTACACCTTC
CDR3: CASRLEQGREGYTF

size: few
D: TRBD1
J: TRBJ2-7
V: TRBV19
DNA: TGTGCCAGTAGTGAAAAACAGGGGGCTTCTCCCTACGAGCAGTACTTC
CDR3: CASSEKQGASPYEQYF